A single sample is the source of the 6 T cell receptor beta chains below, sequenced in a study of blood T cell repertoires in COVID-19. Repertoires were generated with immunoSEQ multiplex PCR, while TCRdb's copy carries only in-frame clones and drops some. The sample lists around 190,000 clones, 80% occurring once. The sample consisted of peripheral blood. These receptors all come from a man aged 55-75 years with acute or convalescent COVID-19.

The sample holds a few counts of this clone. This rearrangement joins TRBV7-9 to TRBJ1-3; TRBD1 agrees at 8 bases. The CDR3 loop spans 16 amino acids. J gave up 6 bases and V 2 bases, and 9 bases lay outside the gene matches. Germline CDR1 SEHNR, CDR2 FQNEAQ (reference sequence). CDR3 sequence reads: CASSLFAGGFVNTIYF. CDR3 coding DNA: TGTGCCAGCAGCTTATTCGCAGGGGGCTTCGTAAACACCATATATTTT. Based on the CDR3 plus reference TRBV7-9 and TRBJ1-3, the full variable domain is DTGVSQNPRHKITKRGQNVTFRCDPISEHNRLYWYRQTLGQGPEFLTYFQNEAQLEKSRLLSDRFSAERPKGSFSTLEIQRTEQGDSAMYLCASSLFAGGFVNTIYFGEGSWLTVV.

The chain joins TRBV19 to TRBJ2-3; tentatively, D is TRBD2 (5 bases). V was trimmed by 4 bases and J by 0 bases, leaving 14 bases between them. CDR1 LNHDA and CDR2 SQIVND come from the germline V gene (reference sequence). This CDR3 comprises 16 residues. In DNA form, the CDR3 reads TGTGCCAGTAGTAAGCGAGCGGATTCTAGCACAGATACGCAGTATTTT. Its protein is CASSKRADSSTDTQYF.

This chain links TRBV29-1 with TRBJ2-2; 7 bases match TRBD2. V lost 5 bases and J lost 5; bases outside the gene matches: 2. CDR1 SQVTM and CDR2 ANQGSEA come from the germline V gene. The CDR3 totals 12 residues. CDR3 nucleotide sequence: TGCAGCGTTCCCGGGGGGACCGGGGAGCTGTTTTTT. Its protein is CSVPGGTGELFF.

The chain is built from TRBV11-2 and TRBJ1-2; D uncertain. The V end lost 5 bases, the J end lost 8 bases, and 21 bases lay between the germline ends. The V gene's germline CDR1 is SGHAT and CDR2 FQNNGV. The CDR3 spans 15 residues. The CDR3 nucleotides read TGTGCCAGCAGCCGGAACGTCCGACCCGGCGGGGGCTACACCTTC. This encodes CASSRNVRPGGGYTF.

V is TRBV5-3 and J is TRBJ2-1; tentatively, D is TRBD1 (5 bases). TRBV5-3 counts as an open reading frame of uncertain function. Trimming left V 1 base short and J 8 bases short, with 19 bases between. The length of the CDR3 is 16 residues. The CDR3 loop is CARSLMPRQRDHEQFF. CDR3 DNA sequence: TGTGCCAGAAGCTTGATGCCGCGACAGCGCGACCATGAGCAGTTCTTC.

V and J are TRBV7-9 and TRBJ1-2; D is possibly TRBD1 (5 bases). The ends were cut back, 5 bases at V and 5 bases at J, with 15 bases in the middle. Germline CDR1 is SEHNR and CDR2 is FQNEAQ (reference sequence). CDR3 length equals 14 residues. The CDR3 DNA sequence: TGTGCCAGCAGCCGTGATGGGGGGAGTTATGGCTACACCTTC. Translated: CASSRDGGSYGYTF.